A selection of T cell receptor beta chains follows, all from one sample in a study of cytomegalovirus exposure and HLA in healthy donors. Sequencing used immunoSEQ multiplex PCR; TCRdb keeps in-frame clones, though not all of them. The table shows about 190,000 clones, with around four fifths occurring only once. What was sequenced was PBMCs. All receptors derive from a woman between 35 and 50 years old in good health and CMV-seronegative. Both conserved end residues are part of each CDR3. The order of the fields is V gene, J gene, clone size, D gene, CDR3 protein, CDR3 DNA. D genes are given only for firm matches. Some rows mark clone size as missing; the rest say once, few, many or name a class of expanded clone.

TRBV11-2	TRBJ2-1	.	.	CASSLATGGSYNEQFF	TGTGCCAGCAGCTTAGCAACCGGGGGTAGCTACAATGAGCAGTTCTTC
TRBV28	TRBJ1-2	once	TRBD1	CASSSAGTEANYGYTF	TGTGCCAGCAGTTCCGCCGGGACAGAAGCTAACTATGGCTACACCTTC
TRBV5-6	TRBJ2-2	.	TRBD2	CASSSGLAATYGAGELFF	TGTGCCAGCAGCTCGGGACTAGCTGCAACCTATGGGGCCGGGGAGCTGTTTTTT
TRBV11-3	TRBJ2-1	.	TRBD1	CASSLAGQGKNEQFF	TGTGCCAGCAGCTTAGCGGGACAGGGTAAAAATGAGCAGTTCTTC
TRBV7-9	TRBJ2-3	.	.	CASSLATGVLADTQYF	TGTGCCAGCAGCTTGGCGACAGGTGTTCTAGCAGATACGCAGTATTTT
TRBV27	TRBJ1-5	.	.	CASSRGGEGQPQHF	TGTGCCAGCAGTCGCGGGGGGGAAGGCCAGCCCCAGCATTTT
TRBV7-8	TRBJ2-7	.	TRBD1	CASSLTDRGGYEQYF	TGTGCCAGCAGCTTAACGGACAGGGGGGGATACGAGCAGTACTTC
TRBV5-4	TRBJ1-6	.	TRBD1	CASSLEGDRVKPLHF	TGTGCCAGCAGCTTGGAGGGGGACAGGGTGAAACCCCTCCACTTT
TRBV19	TRBJ2-3	.	TRBD2	CASSIDPSGRDADTQYF	TGTGCCAGTAGTATAGATCCCAGCGGGAGGGATGCAGATACGCAGTATTTT
TRBV7-9	TRBJ2-1	once	TRBD1	CATQHRTGGSEQQFF	TGTGCCACCCAGCACCGGACAGGGGGCTCGGAACAGCAGTTCTTC
TRBV4-3	TRBJ2-3	.	.	CASSPGSTDTQYF	TGCGCCAGCAGCCCGGGGAGCACAGATACGCAGTATTTT
TRBV7-2	TRBJ1-3	.	.	CASSSGGGRDIYF	TGTGCCAGCAGCTCTGGAGGCGGCAGAGACATATATTTT
TRBV6-1	TRBJ1-3	.	.	CASSEAHGGSSGNTIYF	TGTGCCAGCAGTGAAGCGCACGGGGGTAGCTCTGGAAACACCATATATTTT
TRBV5-6	TRBJ1-2	.	.	CASSSADHGYTF	TGTGCCAGCAGCTCCGCAGATCACGGCTACACCTTC
TRBV4-3	TRBJ2-3	.	TRBD1	CASSRRQGANTQYF	TGCGCCAGCAGCCGGAGGCAGGGGGCGAATACGCAGTATTTT
TRBV18	TRBJ1-2	.	.	CASSPGTRVSGYTF	TGTGCCAGCTCACCAGGTACCAGGGTTTCGGGCTACACCTTC
TRBV18	TRBJ1-3	.	.	CASSPGAASSGNTIYF	TGTGCCAGCTCACCAGGAGCAGCAAGCTCTGGAAACACCATATATTTT